This passage covers 18 T cell receptor beta chains from one sample sequenced in a study of T cell repertoires in cytomegalovirus infection. TCRdb re-analysed the reads in MiXCR, keeping a single row per CDR3 protein. This sample has around 170,000 distinct CDR3 sequences; 17% occur once, and the top ten carry around 19%. The sequenced sample consisted of CD8+ T cells from PBMCs. These receptors originate from a human donor in good health (CMV status not recorded). Some clones in this sample may be carry-over from other donors' samples.

The chain couples TRBV28 to TRBJ2-1; D might be TRBD1 or TRBD2, each matching 5 bases. V lost 5 bases and J 0 bases, leaving 17 bases between the germline ends. Germline CDR1 is MDHEN and CDR2 is SYDVKM. This CDR3 region has 17 residues. As DNA, the CDR3 is TGTGCCAGCAGTGGGGTATTGGGACCCCGCTCCTACAATGAGCAGTTCTTC. Translated: CASSGVLGPRSYNEQFF.

There are many counts of this clonotype. The chain has TRBV4-1 and TRBJ2-7, with 7 positions matching TRBD1. The CDR3 totals 16 residues. V was clipped by 1 base and J by 1 base; unmatched bases: 7. Per germline, CDR1 MGHRA and CDR2 YSYEKL. Here the CDR3 reads CASSQAPGQPSYEQYF. The CDR3 nucleotides are TGCGCCAGCAGCCAAGCCCCGGGACAGCCTTCCTACGAGCAGTACTTC.

V and J are TRBV10-2 and TRBJ2-7, with TRBD1 matching over 10 bases. Germline CDR1 WSHSY, CDR2 SAAADI. The trim removed 5 bases at V and 7 bases at J, leaving 8 bases unmatched. This CDR3 is built from 14 residues. CDR3 nucleotide sequence: TGCGCCAGCAGTTCCCGACAGGGGGCCGGGGAGCAGTACTTC. It translates to CASSSRQGAGEQYF.

This sequence joins TRBV4-3 and TRBJ2-2; D not certain. The CDR3 is 15 amino acids. Trimming left V 4 bases short and J 4 bases short, with 13 bases between. Germline CDR1 reads LGHNA; CDR2 reads YSLEER. CDR3 bases: TGCGCCAGCAGCCTTACGCTCGGAGTCACCGGGGAGCTGTTTTTT. Translation gives CASSLTLGVTGELFF.

The chain links TRBV25-1 to TRBJ2-7, with D possibly TRBD2 on 5 matching bases. CDR1 MGHDK and CDR2 SYGVNS come from the germline V gene. Trimming removed 3 bases at V and 4 bases at J, with 16 bases between. CDR3 length: 15 residues. The CDR3 DNA reads as TGTGCCAGCAGTGATTATGGGGAGACGGCTTACGAGCAGTACTTC. Its protein is CASSDYGETAYEQYF.

This chain uses TRBV7-2 with TRBJ2-5, with TRBD2 matching 7 bases. Germline CDR1 and CDR2: SGHTA and FQGNSA. After removal of 0 bases from V and 5 bases from J, the junction contained 0 bases not matched to a gene. This CDR3 contains 13 residues. CDR3 loop: CASSLARGETQYF. As DNA, the CDR3 is TGTGCCAGCAGCTTAGCGCGGGGGGAGACCCAGTACTTC.

This clonotype occurred a few times. As DNA, the CDR3 is TGTGCCAGCAGCTTAGGGGGCGGACTAGCGGGAGTTTTCGGGGAGCTGTTTTTT. This codes for CASSLGGGLAGVFGELFF. The chain links TRBV7-2 to TRBJ2-2; 13 bases line up with TRBD2. The CDR3 is made up of 18 amino acids. V was pared by 1 base and J by 7 bases, with 9 bases of the junction left unmatched. Germline values: CDR1 SGHTA, CDR2 FQGNSA.

Notes on this clonotype: This could be a read error, since a much larger clone is one nucleotide away. The rearrangement links TRBV28 to TRBJ2-3, with TRBD2 matching 9 bases. CDR3 size: 14 residues. CDR1 is MDHEN, CDR2 SYDVKM, per germline. This CDR3 reads CARSLSGSTDTQYF. The CDR3 bases are TGTGCCCGCAGCCTTAGCGGGAGTACAGATACGCAGTATTTT.

This chain joins TRBV6-6 and TRBJ1-5; tentatively, D is TRBD1 (6 bases). The V end was cut by 6 bases, the J end by 5 bases, with 17 bases between. The germline V gene encodes CDR1 MNHNY and CDR2 SVGAGI (reference sequence). This CDR3 is built from 15 residues. For the CDR3, the DNA is TGTGCCAGCAGAATGGGAGGGGGAGGAGATCAGCCCCAGCATTTT. Translated: CASRMGGGGDQPQHF.

V gene TRBV7-2 combines with J gene TRBJ2-7; possibly TRBD2 for D (7 bases). From germline, CDR1 is SGHTA and CDR2 FQGNSA. The ends were cut back, 5 bases at V and 7 bases at J, with 21 bases in the middle. This CDR3 region has 15 residues. The CDR3 DNA is TGTGCCAGCAGCCAAGGGGGGGCCCTCCGGGGGGAGCAGTACTTC. It specifies CASSQGGALRGEQYF. Full variable domain (rest looked up from reference TRBV7-2 and TRBJ2-7): GAGVSQSPSNKVTEKGKDVELRCDPISGHTALYWYRQSLGQGLEFLIYFQGNSAPDKSGLPSDRFSAERTGGSVSTLTIQRTQQEDSAVYLCASSQGGALRGEQYFGPGTRLTVT.

This clonotype occurred many times. This rearrangement joins TRBV7-2 to TRBJ2-5, with D perhaps TRBD2 (6 bases). This CDR3 spans 14 amino acids. The germline V and J ends were trimmed by 8 bases and 5 bases, with 18 bases remaining between them. CDR1 SGHTA and CDR2 FQGNSA come from the germline V gene. CDR3 residues: CASSTGRGRETQYF. CDR3 bases: TGTGCCAGCTCCACCGGGCGGGGAAGGGAGACCCAGTACTTC.

The chain employs TRBV6-8 and TRBJ2-7, with D possibly being TRBD2 (5 bases). The V gene's germline CDR1 is MNHGY and CDR2 SAAAGT. The CDR3 runs 13 residues. V lost 5 bases and J lost 7, with 15 bases in between. The CDR3 bases are TGTGCCAGCAGTCCCGGACGCCGGGGAGAGCAGTACTTC. It codes for CASSPGRRGEQYF.

The chain carries TRBV7-9 and TRBJ2-7; D call uncertain. The V end was cut by 1 base, the J end by 2 bases, with 9 bases between. Germline V lookup: CDR1 SEHNR, CDR2 FQNEAQ (reference sequence). This CDR3 contains 14 residues. This CDR3 is CASSLEANTYEQYF. The CDR3 DNA is TGTGCCAGCAGCTTAGAAGCTAATACCTACGAGCAGTACTTC.

The V call is TRBV7-2, the J call TRBJ2-7; D is tentatively TRBD1 or TRBD2 (6 bases each). The CDR3 spans 17 residues. Trimming cost V 5 bases and J 2 bases, with 22 bases left between them. Germline assignment: CDR1 SGHTA and CDR2 FQGNSA. DNA for the CDR3: TGTGCCAGCAGCCGAGGGGGTGGGGGGTCCCCCCCCTACGAGCAGTACTTC. This codes for CASSRGGGGSPPYEQYF.

This clonotype was detected a few times. The chain uses TRBV29-1 and TRBJ1-4; D ambiguous. The CDR3 spans 13 residues. The V end lost 6 bases, the J end lost 8 bases, and 16 bases lay between the germline ends. The germline gives CDR1 SQVTM, CDR2 ANQGSEA. The CDR3 sequence: CSVRRAYLEKLFF. The CDR3 DNA sequence: TGCAGCGTGAGGAGGGCGTATTTAGAAAAACTGTTTTTT.

This clonotype was picked up a small number of times. This chain connects TRBV27 to TRBJ2-1; possibly TRBD1 or TRBD2 for D (7 bases each). The CDR3 loop spans 15 amino acids. The V gene's germline CDR1 is MNHEY and CDR2 SMNVEV (reference sequence). V was trimmed by 8 bases and J by 2 bases, leaving 16 bases between them. CDR3 nucleotides: TGTGCCAGCTCCCCAGGGGGGGGCACCTACAATGAGCAGTTCTTC. Translated, it gives CASSPGGGTYNEQFF.

This chain uses TRBV28 with TRBJ2-7; the match to TRBD2 covers 11 bases. Losses at the gene ends were 4 bases for V and 3 bases for J; bases not matched to a gene: 8. The CDR3 is 16 residues long. Germline loops: CDR1 MDHEN, CDR2 SYDVKM. The chain's CDR3 is CASSSLAGELGYEQYF. The DNA for the CDR3 is TGTGCCAGCAGTTCACTAGCGGGAGAATTAGGCTACGAGCAGTACTTC. Full variable domain (remainder filled in from reference TRBV28 and TRBJ2-7): DVKVTQSSRYLVKRTGEKVFLECVQDMDHENMFWYRQDPGLGLRLIYFSYDVKMKEKGDIPEGYSVSREKKERFSLILESASTNQTSMYLCASSSLAGELGYEQYFGPGTRLTVT.

The rearrangement joins TRBV3-1 to TRBJ2-5; possibly TRBD2 for D (6 bases). Trimming stripped 3 bases from V and 1 base from J, with 18 bases between. CDR3 size: 17 residues. Germline V lookup: CDR1 LGHDT, CDR2 YNNKEL (reference sequence). CDR3 bases: TGTGCCAGCAGCCATAAGGGAGGTGGGGCGGCCCAAGAGACCCAGTACTTC. Amino acid sequence: CASSHKGGGAAQETQYF.